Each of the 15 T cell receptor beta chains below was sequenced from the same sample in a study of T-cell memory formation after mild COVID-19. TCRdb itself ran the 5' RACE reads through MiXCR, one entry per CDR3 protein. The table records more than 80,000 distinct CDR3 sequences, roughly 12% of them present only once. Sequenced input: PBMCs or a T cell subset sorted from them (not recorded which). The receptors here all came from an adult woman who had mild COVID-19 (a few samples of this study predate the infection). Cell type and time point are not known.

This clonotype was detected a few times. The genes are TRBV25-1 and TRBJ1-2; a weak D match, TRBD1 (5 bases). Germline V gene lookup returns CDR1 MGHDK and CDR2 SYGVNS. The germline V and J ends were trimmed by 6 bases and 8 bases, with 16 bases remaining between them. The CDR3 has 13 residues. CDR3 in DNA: TGTGCCAGCAGCCCCGGGACCGCCCAGGGCTACACCTTC. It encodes CASSPGTAQGYTF.

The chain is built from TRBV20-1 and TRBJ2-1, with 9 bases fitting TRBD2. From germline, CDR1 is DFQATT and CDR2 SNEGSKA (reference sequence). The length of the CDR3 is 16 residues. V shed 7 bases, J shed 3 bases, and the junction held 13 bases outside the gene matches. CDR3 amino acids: CSVGRGVAGDYNEQFF. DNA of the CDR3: TGCAGTGTTGGCCGAGGGGTAGCGGGGGACTACAATGAGCAGTTCTTC.

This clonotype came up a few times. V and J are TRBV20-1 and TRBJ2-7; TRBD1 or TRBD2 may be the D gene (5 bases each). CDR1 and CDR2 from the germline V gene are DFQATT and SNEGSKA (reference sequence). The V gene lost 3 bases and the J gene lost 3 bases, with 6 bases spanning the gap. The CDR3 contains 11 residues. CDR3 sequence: CSARGDYEQYF. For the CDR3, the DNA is TGCAGTGCTAGGGGGGACTACGAGCAGTACTTC.

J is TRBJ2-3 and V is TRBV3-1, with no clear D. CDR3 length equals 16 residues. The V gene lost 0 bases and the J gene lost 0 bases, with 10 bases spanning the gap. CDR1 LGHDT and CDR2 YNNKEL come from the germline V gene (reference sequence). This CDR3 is CASSQEYVRSTDTQYF. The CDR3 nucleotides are TGTGCCAGCAGCCAAGAATATGTACGCAGCACAGATACGCAGTATTTT.

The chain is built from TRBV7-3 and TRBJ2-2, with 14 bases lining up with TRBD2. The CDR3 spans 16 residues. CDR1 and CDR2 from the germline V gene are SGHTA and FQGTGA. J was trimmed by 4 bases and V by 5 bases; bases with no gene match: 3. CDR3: CASSLGLAGATGELFF. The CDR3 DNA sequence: TGTGCCAGCAGCCTGGGACTAGCGGGAGCCACCGGGGAGCTGTTTTTT.

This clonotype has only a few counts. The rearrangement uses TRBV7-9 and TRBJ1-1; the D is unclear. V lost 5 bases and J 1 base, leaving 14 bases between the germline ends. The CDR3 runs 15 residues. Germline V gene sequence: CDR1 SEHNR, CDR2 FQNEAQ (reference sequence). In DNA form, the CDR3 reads TGTGCCAGCAGCCCCGCTAGAGGAGCGAACACTGAAGCTTTCTTT. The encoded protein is CASSPARGANTEAFF.

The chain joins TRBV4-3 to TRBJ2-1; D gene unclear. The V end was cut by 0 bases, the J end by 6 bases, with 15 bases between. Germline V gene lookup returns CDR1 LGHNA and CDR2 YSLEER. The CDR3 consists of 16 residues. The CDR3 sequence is CASSQELPSSSNEQFF. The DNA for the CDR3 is TGCGCCAGCAGCCAAGAGCTGCCAAGCAGTAGCAATGAGCAGTTCTTC.

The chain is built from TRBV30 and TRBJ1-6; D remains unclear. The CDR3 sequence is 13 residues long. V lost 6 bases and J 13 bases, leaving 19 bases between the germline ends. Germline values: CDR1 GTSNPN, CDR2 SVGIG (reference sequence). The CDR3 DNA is TGTGCCTGTACACTAGGACTACTCGATCCCCTCCACTTT. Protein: CACTLGLLDPLHF. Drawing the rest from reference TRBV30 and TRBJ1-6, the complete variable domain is SQTIHQWPATLVQPVGSPLSLECTVEGTSNPNLYWYRQAAGRGLQLLFYSVGIGQISSEVPQNLSASRPQDRQFILSSKKLLLSDSGFYLCACTLGLLDPLHFGNGTRLTVT.

The CDR3 spells CASGLAGDSYNEQFF. The CDR3 DNA follows: TGCGCCAGCGGCCTTGCGGGGGACTCCTACAATGAGCAGTTCTTC. The V and J genes are TRBV4-1 and TRBJ2-1; TRBD2 matches 7 bases. CDR1 is MGHRA, CDR2 YSYEKL, per germline. With 8 bases clipped from V and 0 bases from J, the junction kept 7 bases outside the gene matches. The CDR3 has 15 residues.

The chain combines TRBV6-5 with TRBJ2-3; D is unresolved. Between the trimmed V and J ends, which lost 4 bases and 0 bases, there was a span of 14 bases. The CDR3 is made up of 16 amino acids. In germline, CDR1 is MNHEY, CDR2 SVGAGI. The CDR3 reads CASSWRSPPSTDTQYF. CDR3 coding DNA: TGTGCCAGCAGTTGGCGCAGTCCCCCTAGCACAGATACGCAGTATTTT.

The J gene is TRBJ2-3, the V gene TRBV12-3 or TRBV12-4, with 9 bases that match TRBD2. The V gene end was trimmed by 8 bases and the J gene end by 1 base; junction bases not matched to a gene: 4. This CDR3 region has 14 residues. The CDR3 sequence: CASVRTSGTDTQYF. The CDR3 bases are TGTGCCAGCGTCAGGACTAGCGGCACAGATACGCAGTATTTT.

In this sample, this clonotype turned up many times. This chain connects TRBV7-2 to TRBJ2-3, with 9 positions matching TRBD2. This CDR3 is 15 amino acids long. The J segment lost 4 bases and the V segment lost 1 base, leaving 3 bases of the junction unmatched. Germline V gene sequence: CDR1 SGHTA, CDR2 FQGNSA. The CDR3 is CASSLGLAGADTQYF. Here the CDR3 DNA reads TGTGCCAGCAGCTTAGGTTTAGCGGGAGCAGATACGCAGTATTTT. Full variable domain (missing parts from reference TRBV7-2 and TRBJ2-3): GAGVSQSPSNKVTEKGKDVELRCDPISGHTALYWYRQSLGQGLEFLIYFQGNSAPDKSGLPSDRFSAERTGGSVSTLTIQRTQQEDSAVYLCASSLGLAGADTQYFGPGTRLTVL.

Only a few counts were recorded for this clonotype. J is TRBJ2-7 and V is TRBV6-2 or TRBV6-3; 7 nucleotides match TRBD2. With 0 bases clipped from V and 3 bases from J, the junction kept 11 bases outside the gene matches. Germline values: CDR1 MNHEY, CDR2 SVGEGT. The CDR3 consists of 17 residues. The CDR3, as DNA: TGTGCCAGCAGTTACTCGAAAGCGGGACCTAACTTCTACGAGCAGTACTTC. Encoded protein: CASSYSKAGPNFYEQYF.

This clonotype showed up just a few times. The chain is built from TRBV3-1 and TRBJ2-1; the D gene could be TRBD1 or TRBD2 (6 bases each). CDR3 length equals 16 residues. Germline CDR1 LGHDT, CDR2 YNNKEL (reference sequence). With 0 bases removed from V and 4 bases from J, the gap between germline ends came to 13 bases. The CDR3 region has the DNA TGTGCCAGCAGCCAAGATTTCGGGGGCCTTTACAATGAGCAGTTCTTC. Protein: CASSQDFGGLYNEQFF.

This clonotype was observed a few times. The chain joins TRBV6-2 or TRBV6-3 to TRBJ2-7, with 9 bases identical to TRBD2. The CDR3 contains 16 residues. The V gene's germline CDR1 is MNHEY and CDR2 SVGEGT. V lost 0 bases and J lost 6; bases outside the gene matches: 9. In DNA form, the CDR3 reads TGTGCCAGCAGTTACTCGAGCCTAGCGGGACGGGGCGAGCAGTACTTC. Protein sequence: CASSYSSLAGRGEQYF.